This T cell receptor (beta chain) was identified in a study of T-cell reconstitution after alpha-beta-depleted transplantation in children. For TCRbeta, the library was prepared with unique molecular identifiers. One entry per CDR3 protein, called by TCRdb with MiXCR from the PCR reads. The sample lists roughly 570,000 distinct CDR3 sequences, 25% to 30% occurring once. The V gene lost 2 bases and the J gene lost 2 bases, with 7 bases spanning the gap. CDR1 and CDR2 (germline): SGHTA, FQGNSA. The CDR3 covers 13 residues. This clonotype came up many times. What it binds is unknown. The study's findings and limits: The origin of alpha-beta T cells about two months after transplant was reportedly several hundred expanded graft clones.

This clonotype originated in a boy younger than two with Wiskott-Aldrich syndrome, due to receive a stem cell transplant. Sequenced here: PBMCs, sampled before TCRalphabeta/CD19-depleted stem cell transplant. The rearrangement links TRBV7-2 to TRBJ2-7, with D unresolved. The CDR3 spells CASSLFLTYEQYF. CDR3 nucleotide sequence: TGTGCCAGCAGCTTATTTTTAACCTACGAGCAGTACTTC.